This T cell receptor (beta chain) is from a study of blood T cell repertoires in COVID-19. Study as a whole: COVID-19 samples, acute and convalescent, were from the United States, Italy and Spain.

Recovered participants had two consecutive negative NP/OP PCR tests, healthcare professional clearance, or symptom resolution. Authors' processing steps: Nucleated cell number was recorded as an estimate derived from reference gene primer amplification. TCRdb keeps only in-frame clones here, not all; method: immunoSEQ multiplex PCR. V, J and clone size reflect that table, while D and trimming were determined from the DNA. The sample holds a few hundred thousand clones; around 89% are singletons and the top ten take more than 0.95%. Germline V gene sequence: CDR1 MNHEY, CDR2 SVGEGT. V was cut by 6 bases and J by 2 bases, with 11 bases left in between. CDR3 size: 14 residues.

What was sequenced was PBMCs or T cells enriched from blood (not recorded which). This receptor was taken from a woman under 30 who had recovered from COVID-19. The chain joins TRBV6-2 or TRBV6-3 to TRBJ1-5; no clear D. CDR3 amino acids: CASSPVSGNQPQHF. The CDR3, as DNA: TGTGCCAGCAGCCCCGTCTCGGGCAATCAGCCCCAGCATTTT.